This is a list of T cell receptor beta chains from one sample in a study of blood T cell repertoires in COVID-19. Libraries were prepared by immunoSEQ multiplex PCR; TCRdb keeps only in-frame clonotypes and omits some of them. The sample records 97,000 or so clones, 82% being singletons. The sequenced material came from peripheral blood. These receptors all stem from a man older than 75 with acute or convalescent COVID-19. Both conserved end residues are part of each CDR3. A D gene is named only where the DNA matches it firmly. Not every row has a clone size; where given, it reads once, few, many or a size class.

V gene	D gene	J gene	clone size	CDR3 DNA	CDR3 protein
TRBV7-9	TRBD1	TRBJ1-2	few	TGTGCCAGCAGCAAGGGGGCTTCGAGTTATTATGGCTACACCTTC	CASSKGASSYYGYTF
TRBV19	TRBD1	TRBJ2-4	few	TGTGCCAGTAGCGACCAGGGGGCGAGTGGAAACATTCAGTACTTC	CASSDQGASGNIQYF
TRBV11-2	.	TRBJ2-7	.	TGTGCCAGCAGCTTCTCCGGGACACCTAACGAGCAGTACTTC	CASSFSGTPNEQYF
TRBV5-1	.	TRBJ2-7	.	TGCGCCAGCAGCTTGGAGCCATTTAAGGAGCAGTACTTC	CASSLEPFKEQYF
TRBV7-2	.	TRBJ1-2	.	TGTGCCAGCAGCTCCCGGGCCCAGGGGTACAACTATGGCTACACCTTC	CASSSRAQGYNYGYTF
TRBV27	TRBD1	TRBJ1-5	.	TGTGCCAGCAGTTGGACAGGGTTTGAGAATCAGCCCCAGCATTTT	CASSWTGFENQPQHF
TRBV19	.	TRBJ2-1	.	TGTGCCAGTAGTCCCGGGGTCAATGAGCAGTTCTTC	CASSPGVNEQFF
TRBV4-1	.	TRBJ1-3	.	TGCGCCAGCAGCCAGTCCCCGGGAGCTCGTAGAAACACCATATATTTT	CASSQSPGARRNTIYF
TRBV5-6	.	TRBJ2-5	.	TGTGCCAGCAGCTTGGGTGTCCACGCAGTGGCAGAGACCCAGTACTTC	CASSLGVHAVAETQYF
TRBV15	TRBD2	TRBJ2-1	.	TGTGCCACCAGCAGAGATTTAGGCGGGAGGGTGAATGAGCAGTTCTTC	CATSRDLGGRVNEQFF